The entry below describes one T cell receptor (beta chain). The repertoire was sequenced with immunoSEQ multiplex PCR; TCRdb's copy has only in-frame clones and lacks some. In the table there are tens of thousands of clones, around 90% of which are singletons. The source of the sample is a study of T cell changes during pregnancy in multiple sclerosis. The CDR3 totals 17 residues. Losses at the gene ends were 5 bases for V and 5 bases for J; bases not matched to a gene: 17. The germline V gene has CDR1 SGHAT and CDR2 FQNNGV. This specimen was CD4+ T cells from peripheral blood mononuclear cells, taken before pregnancy. This clonotype was obtained from a female donor with multiple sclerosis, enrolled in a pregnancy study. The chain has TRBV11-2 and TRBJ2-5; 7 bases align to TRBD1. The CDR3 loop is CASSPGIGQGEGETQYF. The CDR3, as DNA: TGTGCCAGCAGCCCAGGGATTGGGCAGGGGGAAGGGGAGACCCAGTACTTC.